The 28 T cell receptor beta chains given below trace back to one sample, sequenced in a study of OX40 agonist ivuxolimab in advanced cancers. Assay: immunoSEQ multiplex PCR; the TCRdb copy retains only in-frame clones and omits some. The table lists about 27,000 clones, approximately 85% of them singletons. The sample consisted of CD4+ or CD8+ T cells sorted from blood, taken in a trial of the OX40 agonist ivuxolimab. Receptors were obtained from an adult with an advanced solid tumor such as melanoma, head and neck, liver or kidney cancer.

This chain uses TRBV9 with TRBJ1-1; a weak D match, TRBD1 (5 bases). The CDR3 consists of 13 residues. Trimming left V 3 bases short and J 1 base short, with 7 bases between. CDR1 and CDR2 from the germline V gene are SGDLS and YYNGEE. This CDR3 is CASSAGGNTEAFF. Here the CDR3 DNA reads TGTGCCAGCAGCGCGGGGGGGAACACTGAAGCTTTCTTT.

This sequence joins TRBV6-5 and TRBJ2-7; the D is unclear. Deletions cut 2 bases from V and 3 bases from J, with 5 bases between. Germline V gene sequence: CDR1 MNHEY, CDR2 SVGAGI. The CDR3 has 12 amino acids. Here the CDR3 reads CASSYDLYEQYF. For the CDR3, the DNA is TGTGCCAGCAGTTACGACCTCTACGAGCAGTACTTC.

The V call is TRBV28, the J call TRBJ1-5; the match to TRBD1 covers 9 bases. V was clipped by 8 bases and J by 7 bases; unmatched bases: 9. From germline, CDR1 is MDHEN and CDR2 SYDVKM. The CDR3 is 14 amino acids. In DNA, the CDR3 is TGTGCCAGCTCAACCGGGACAGGGTTCCAGCCCCAGCATTTT. Protein: CASSTGTGFQPQHF.

This chain connects TRBV29-1 to TRBJ2-1; 8 bases line up with TRBD2. Germline CDR1 SQVTM, CDR2 ANQGSEA. The CDR3 is 13 residues long. V lost 3 bases to trimming and J lost 7 bases; unmatched junction nucleotides: 5. CDR3 amino acids: CSVDAGGENEQFF. Written as DNA, the CDR3 is TGCAGCGTTGATGCGGGGGGCGAGAATGAGCAGTTCTTC.

This clone turned up a few times. J is TRBJ2-3 and V is TRBV27; D is undetermined. Trimming removed 8 bases from V and 4 bases from J, with 10 bases in between. CDR1 is MNHEY and CDR2 is SMNVEV in the germline V gene (reference sequence). The CDR3 runs 12 residues. The CDR3 reads CASWVGSDTQYF. The DNA for the CDR3 is TGTGCCAGCTGGGTGGGGTCAGATACGCAGTATTTT.

The CDR3 region has the DNA TGTGCCAGCAGCGACCCGAGGGGGGTCACCTACGTTGAGCAGTTCTTC. Translating it yields CASSDPRGVTYVEQFF. This chain connects TRBV7-8 to TRBJ2-1, with D possibly being TRBD1 or TRBD2 (6 bases each). The CDR3 length is 16 residues. V was pared by 5 bases and J by 9 bases, with 23 bases between. CDR1 is SGHVS, CDR2 FQNEAQ, per germline.

This chain uses TRBV7-9 with TRBJ1-4; possibly TRBD1 for D (5 bases). V was cut by 0 bases and J by 7 bases, with 12 bases left in between. Germline V gives CDR1 SEHNR, CDR2 FQNEAQ (reference sequence). This CDR3 has 15 amino acids. The CDR3 sequence: CASSLARLGGEKLFF. CDR3 nucleotides: TGTGCCAGCAGCTTAGCGCGGTTGGGGGGTGAAAAACTGTTTTTT. Based on the CDR3 plus reference TRBV7-9 and TRBJ1-4, the full variable domain is DTGVSQNPRHKITKRGQNVTFRCDPISEHNRLYWYRQTLGQGPEFLTYFQNEAQLEKSRLLSDRFSAERPKGSFSTLEIQRTEQGDSAMYLCASSLARLGGEKLFFGSGTQLSVL.

This clone was counted once. The chain has TRBV28 and TRBJ1-2, with D possibly matching TRBD1 (6 bases). The CDR3 has 14 residues. Germline lookup yields CDR1 MDHEN and CDR2 SYDVKM. Trimming left V 3 bases short and J 5 bases short, with 13 bases between. CDR3 sequence: CASSFPGQSYGYTF. CDR3 bases: TGTGCCAGCAGTTTCCCAGGACAGTCTTATGGCTACACCTTC.

The chain recombines TRBV7-9 with TRBJ1-3; D not certain. This CDR3 contains 17 residues. V lost 5 bases and J lost 0, with 17 bases in between. The germline V gene has CDR1 SEHNR and CDR2 FQNEAQ (reference sequence). The CDR3 DNA follows: TGTGCCAGCAGCCTATTACAGCTATCGGGCTCTGGAAACACCATATATTTT. As protein: CASSLLQLSGSGNTIYF.

This clone came up once. The chain recombines TRBV28 with TRBJ2-7, with D maybe TRBD2 (5 bases). The ends were cut back, 8 bases at V and 9 bases at J, with 14 bases in the middle. This CDR3 is 11 amino acids long. The germline V gene has CDR1 MDHEN and CDR2 SYDVKM. Here the CDR3 reads CASGERSGQYF. In DNA form, the CDR3 reads TGTGCCAGCGGGGAACGGAGCGGGCAGTACTTC.

The genes are TRBV5-1 and TRBJ2-5; TRBD2 matches 9 bases. The last part of the DNA fits TRBJ2-7 better; the J call may be wrong. The germline CDR1 and CDR2 sequences are SGHRS and YFSETQ. The CDR3 sequence is 13 residues long. CDR3 sequence reads: CASRGTSSNEQYF. The DNA of the CDR3 is TGCGCCAGCAGAGGGACTAGCAGTAACGAGCAGTACTTC.

The chain recombines TRBV9 with TRBJ2-5; TRBD2 matches 8 bases. J lost 2 bases, V lost 4 bases, and 10 bases had no gene match. Germline V lookup: CDR1 SGDLS, CDR2 YYNGEE. The CDR3 runs 16 residues. This CDR3 is CASSPRGSGRQETQYF. DNA for the CDR3: TGTGCCAGCAGCCCACGGGGGAGCGGGAGACAAGAGACCCAGTACTTC.

V usage is TRBV4-1 and J usage is TRBJ1-5; tentative D call: TRBD1 (5 bases). The CDR3 covers 15 residues. The germline V gene has CDR1 MGHRA and CDR2 YSYEKL. V was cut by 8 bases and J by 0 bases, with 14 bases left in between. The CDR3 is CASRGEQYSNQPQHF. CDR3 DNA: TGCGCCAGCCGGGGGGAGCAGTATAGCAATCAGCCCCAGCATTTT.

This chain uses TRBV13 with TRBJ2-2, with 12 bases that match TRBD2. The germline V gene encodes CDR1 PRHDT and CDR2 FYEKMQ (reference sequence). The CDR3 length is 15 residues. V lost 5 bases and J lost 7; bases outside the gene matches: 5. The CDR3 region has the DNA TGTGCCAGCAGCCCTAGCGGGAGGGCGAGCGGGGAGCTGTTTTTT. Its protein is CASSPSGRASGELFF.

The chain joins TRBV19 to TRBJ2-7; D gene uncertain. The V end was cut by 4 bases, the J end by 0 bases, with 10 bases between. Germline V gene sequence: CDR1 LNHDA, CDR2 SQIVND (reference sequence). CDR3 length: 14 residues. CDR3 loop: CASSTGAISYEQYF. CDR3 coding DNA: TGTGCCAGTAGTACCGGAGCAATCTCCTACGAGCAGTACTTC.

The count of this clone is one. The chain uses TRBV14 and TRBJ1-2; TRBD1 might be the D (5 bases). The germline CDR1 and CDR2 sequences are SGHDN and FVKESK. There are 15 residues in the CDR3. V gave up 1 base and J gave up 3 bases, with 12 bases separating them. Written as DNA, the CDR3 is TGTGCCAGCAGCCAAGCATTCGGGGCGTACTATGGCTACACCTTC. Protein product: CASSQAFGAYYGYTF.

The rearrangement uses TRBV27 and TRBJ2-1, with 7 bases matching TRBD2. This CDR3 contains 16 residues. After removal of 5 bases from V and 5 bases from J, the junction contained 12 bases not matched to a gene. Germline V gene lookup returns CDR1 MNHEY and CDR2 SMNVEV (reference sequence). In nucleotides, the CDR3 is TGTGCCAGCAGTCGGGCTGGGCGGGAGTGGCACAATGAGCAGTTCTTC. This sequence encodes CASSRAGREWHNEQFF.

The chain joins TRBV29-1 to TRBJ2-7, with D perhaps matching TRBD2 (6 bases). Between the trimmed V and J ends, which lost 4 bases and 3 bases, there was a span of 7 bases. Germline values: CDR1 SQVTM, CDR2 ANQGSEA. The CDR3 totals 11 residues. The CDR3 sequence: CSVGGDYEQYF. The CDR3 nucleotides read TGCAGCGTTGGGGGGGACTACGAGCAGTACTTC.

V usage is TRBV30 and J usage is TRBJ2-5, with a possible D match to TRBD2 (6 bases). The germline V gene has CDR1 GTSNPN and CDR2 SVGIG (reference sequence). The V end was cut by 1 base, the J end by 5 bases, with 17 bases between. The CDR3 extends over 15 amino acids. The CDR3: CAWSAPTAGHETQYF. CDR3 DNA sequence: TGTGCCTGGAGTGCGCCGACAGCGGGTCACGAGACCCAGTACTTC.

The rearrangement uses TRBV6-5 and TRBJ2-5; the D gene could be TRBD1 or TRBD2 (5 bases each). The V end was cut by 10 bases, the J end by 7 bases, with 19 bases between. This CDR3 contains 13 residues. Germline values: CDR1 MNHEY, CDR2 SVGAGI. CDR3 region: CATLNGTVGTQYF. The CDR3 bases are TGTGCCACCCTTAATGGGACGGTGGGGACCCAGTACTTC.

The chain joins TRBV28 to TRBJ1-5; TRBD1 is a possible D gene (5 bases). The germline V gene encodes CDR1 MDHEN and CDR2 SYDVKM. The CDR3 consists of 13 residues. V was shortened by 6 bases and J by 7 bases, with 13 bases between the two germline ends. CDR3 nucleotides: TGTGCCAGCAGGGGAGGGGTGGGCCAGCCCCAGCATTTT. This translates into CASRGGVGQPQHF.

The chain employs TRBV1 and TRBJ1-3; TRBD1 reflects the table's D call only, with no check against the DNA. TRBV1 is tagged as a pseudogene. The CDR3 length is 18 residues. The CDR3 loop is CTSSQWLSGTGWSDTIYF. The DNA for the CDR3 is TGCACCAGCAGCCAGTGGTTATCCGGGACAGGGTGGTCGGACACCATATATTTT.

V gene TRBV4-1 combines with J gene TRBJ1-2; no definite D call. The length of the CDR3 is 13 residues. V dropped 0 bases and J dropped 6 bases, with 8 bases sitting between them. Germline V gene sequence: CDR1 MGHRA, CDR2 YSYEKL. The CDR3 nucleotides read TGCGCCAGCAGCCAAGATGGCCTGGATGGCTACACCTTC. Its protein product is CASSQDGLDGYTF.

The chain combines TRBV7-8 with TRBJ2-7, with D perhaps matching TRBD2 (5 bases). The germline CDR1 and CDR2 sequences are SGHVS and FQNEAQ. This CDR3 region has 15 residues. Deletions cut 5 bases from V and 2 bases from J, with 16 bases between. The CDR3 region has the DNA TGTGCCAGCAGCCCGCCCGAGCTAGCCGCCTACGAGCAGTACTTC. It codes for CASSPPELAAYEQYF.

The chain carries TRBV5-1 and TRBJ2-5; 8 nucleotides match TRBD2. Germline CDR1 reads SGHRS; CDR2 reads YFSETQ. After removal of 6 bases from V and 5 bases from J, the junction contained 12 bases not matched to a gene. The CDR3 covers 15 residues. The CDR3 reads CASTHDSGEVETQYF. CDR3 DNA: TGCGCCAGCACCCATGATAGCGGGGAAGTCGAGACCCAGTACTTC.

The chain joins TRBV19 to TRBJ1-2, with D possibly TRBD1 on 5 matching bases. CDR1 and CDR2 from the germline V gene are LNHDA and SQIVND (reference sequence). With 1 base removed from V and 8 bases from J, the gap between germline ends came to 20 bases. The CDR3 length is 16 residues. This chain's CDR3 is CASSIAFTADIDGYTF. The CDR3 bases are TGTGCCAGTAGTATAGCTTTTACTGCGGACATAGACGGCTACACCTTC.

The chain employs TRBV28 and TRBJ1-2; no reliable D call. V lost 3 bases and J 10 bases, leaving 12 bases between the germline ends. Looked up from germline, CDR1 is MDHEN and CDR2 is SYDVKM. CDR3 size: 12 residues. This CDR3 is CASSFRLGFYTF. Here the CDR3 DNA reads TGTGCCAGCAGTTTCCGTCTTGGGTTCTACACCTTC.

This clone was recorded once. The rearrangement links TRBV4-1 to TRBJ1-5; D is unclear. CDR3 size: 16 residues. Looked up from germline, CDR1 is MGHRA and CDR2 is YSYEKL. Trimming took 0 bases from V and 0 from J, leaving 9 bases between them. This chain's CDR3 is CASSQDTGLSNQPQHF. CDR3 nucleotides: TGCGCCAGCAGCCAAGATACCGGGCTTAGCAATCAGCCCCAGCATTTT.